This is a list of T cell receptor beta chains from one sample in a study of identical twins. TCRdb redid the calling of the 5' RACE reads with MiXCR, one entry per CDR3 protein. This table has 1.5 million to 2 million distinct CDR3 sequences, around a third appearing once. Sequencing used cord blood. The receptors shown here come from a newborn girl in good health. Each CDR3 is given with its conserved first and last residue. A D gene is named only where the DNA matches it firmly. For some rows the clone size is stated as once, few or many, or as a class when expanded; others skip it.

TRBJ2-5 | 16 | - | TRBV12-3/TRBV12-4 | TRBD2 | TGTGCCAGCAGCCCTATTTCTAGCGGCCCTCAAGAGACCCAGTACTTC | CASSPISSGPQETQYF
TRBJ2-5 | 14 | - | TRBV20-1 | - | TGCAGTGCTAGCTCCAGACTGATACAAGAGACCCAGTACTTC | CSASSRLIQETQYF
TRBJ1-5 | 16 | - | TRBV28 | - | TGTGCCAGCAGTTTATTATTCCCGTATAGCAATCAGCCCCAGCATTTT | CASSLLFPYSNQPQHF
TRBJ2-4 | 18 | - | TRBV7-2 | - | TGTGCCAGCAGCTTCTCTCGGATACACGGGACTGGTAGGGACATTCAGTACTTC | CASSFSRIHGTGRDIQYF
TRBJ2-1 | 15 | - | TRBV28 | TRBD1 | TGCGCCAGCAGTTTCCCCGGACAGGGGAGGGATGAGCAGTTCTTC | CASSFPGQGRDEQFF
TRBJ1-1 | 10 | - | TRBV20-1 | - | TGCAGTGTCCACCTCACTGAAGCTTTCTTT | CSVHLTEAFF
TRBJ1-1 | 15 | - | TRBV5-1 | - | TGCGCCAGCAGCTTTGTCGGGAGGGGATTCACTGAAGCTTTCTTT | CASSFVGRGFTEAFF
TRBJ2-1 | 15 | few | TRBV11-3 | TRBD2 | TGTGCCAGCAGCTTAGAGGTAGCGGGGAACAATGAGCAGTTCTTC | CASSLEVAGNNEQFF
TRBJ2-7 | 12 | many | TRBV7-2 | - | TGTGCCAGCAGCGATTACTCCTACGAGCAGTACTTC | CASSDYSYEQYF
TRBJ2-5 | 13 | - | TRBV11-2 | - | TGTGCCAGCAGCTTAGGTTTTCAGGCAGGCTCGTACTTC | CASSLGFQAGSYF
TRBJ2-1 | 16 | few | TRBV6-4 | TRBD2 | TGTGCCAGCAGTGACACGTGGACTAGCACCTACAATGAGCAGTTCTTC | CASSDTWTSTYNEQFF
TRBJ2-5 | 16 | few | TRBV20-1 | TRBD2 | TGCAGTGCGATCGGCCTGAGCGGGGGGTTGAAAGAGACCCAGTACTTC | CSAIGLSGGLKETQYF
TRBJ1-1 | 16 | few | TRBV6-6 | TRBD1 | TGTGCCAGCAGTTACTCTCGGACAGGGCAGAACACTGAAGCTTTCTTT | CASSYSRTGQNTEAFF
TRBJ2-3 | 19 | few | TRBV7-9 | TRBD2 | TGTGCCAGCAGCTCGGGGGTTAGCGGGAGGCCGATACGCACAGATACGCAGTATTTT | CASSSGVSGRPIRTDTQYF
TRBJ1-2 | 12 | - | TRBV20-1 | - | TGCAGGGCAGGGACCACTAACTATGGCTACACCTTC | CRAGTTNYGYTF
TRBJ2-5 | 12 | - | TRBV20-1 | - | TGCAGTGCTAGTGCCGGACAAGAGACCCAGTACTTC | CSASAGQETQYF
TRBJ2-3 | 17 | - | TRBV12-3/TRBV12-4 | - | TGTGCCACGTGCCCGCATAGTGGGGGAGATAGGGCAGATACGCAGTATTTT | CATCPHSGGDRADTQYF
TRBJ2-1 | 12 | - | TRBV29-1 | - | TGCCTTGGACGGAGCTCCTACAATGAGCAGTTCTTC | CLGRSSYNEQFF
TRBJ1-1 | 16 | - | TRBV7-9 | TRBD1 | TGTGCCAGCAGCGCCGGGACAGTCCATGGGAGCACTGAAGCTTTCTTT | CASSAGTVHGSTEAFF
TRBJ2-7 | 18 | few | TRBV5-1 | - | TGCGCCAGCAGCTTTGATCCATGGATGGGTCGTCCATCCTACGAGCAGTACTTC | CASSFDPWMGRPSYEQYF
TRBJ2-2 | 12 | few | TRBV23-1 | - | TGCGCCAGAAGGTTGCCTCCCGGGGAGCTGTTTTTT | CARRLPPGELFF
TRBJ2-3 | 15 | - | TRBV6-1 | TRBD2 | TGTGCCAGCAGTGAAGTGGGAGGGAGCACAGATACGCAGTATTTT | CASSEVGGSTDTQYF
TRBJ2-5 | 15 | many | TRBV10-3 | TRBD1 | TGTGCCATCAGTTCCATTGACAGGGGTAAAGAGACCCAGTACTTC | CAISSIDRGKETQYF
TRBJ2-3 | 14 | few | TRBV20-1 | TRBD2 | TGCAGTGGTACTAGCGGGGGGGCCACAGATACGCAGTATTTT | CSGTSGGATDTQYF
TRBJ2-7 | 14 | few | TRBV10-3 | TRBD1 | TGTGCCATCAGTGAACGACAGGGGTACTACGAGCAGTACTTC | CAISERQGYYEQYF
TRBJ1-5 | 15 | - | TRBV2 | TRBD1 | TGTGCCAGCAGAGGGGGCAGGACTAGCAATCAGCCCCAGCATTTT | CASRGGRTSNQPQHF
TRBJ2-2 | 17 | - | TRBV5-1 | TRBD2 | TGCGCCAGCAGCTCCGCCGGGACTAGCCTTTTAGAGGGGGAGCTGTTTTTT | CASSSAGTSLLEGELFF
TRBJ1-1 | 14 | - | TRBV20-1 | TRBD1 | TGCAGTGCTAGAGTCCCGACAGGGGGCACTGAAGCTTTCTTT | CSARVPTGGTEAFF
TRBJ2-3 | 13 | - | TRBV5-6 | TRBD2 | TGTGCCAGCAGCTATGGGAGCGGGGGGACGCAGTATTTT | CASSYGSGGTQYF
TRBJ2-3 | 16 | few | TRBV20-1 | - | TGCAGTGCTAGAGATGACAACTACGTAGGGTTGGATACGCAGTATTTT | CSARDDNYVGLDTQYF
TRBJ1-1 | 15 | - | TRBV18 | - | TGTGCCAGCTCACCACCTTTGACAGGGAACACTGAAGCTTTCTTT | CASSPPLTGNTEAFF
TRBJ1-2 | 15 | few | TRBV20-1 | TRBD1 | TGCAGTGCTAGAGGTGTTACAGGGGGCCTCATTGGCTACACCTTC | CSARGVTGGLIGYTF
TRBJ2-7 | 13 | few | TRBV6-6 | - | TGTGCCAGCAGGCGCCGAGGGGGGTACGAGCAGTACTTC | CASRRRGGYEQYF
TRBJ2-7 | 14 | - | TRBV29-1 | TRBD1 | TGCAGCGTTGAAGTTGGGACAGGGGGTAACGAGCAGTACTTC | CSVEVGTGGNEQYF
TRBJ2-3 | 17 | - | TRBV7-9 | TRBD2 | TGTGCCAGCAGCCCCTGGGGACTAGCGGGAGGTAAAGATACGCAGTATTTT | CASSPWGLAGGKDTQYF
TRBJ2-7 | 13 | few | TRBV25-1 | TRBD1 | TGTGCCAGCATGGTTGCAGGGGGCTACGAGCAGTACTTC | CASMVAGGYEQYF
TRBJ2-7 | 17 | few | TRBV4-2 | TRBD2 | TGTGCCAGCAGCCAAGATCTCCCGGGACTAGCTCACTACGAGCAGTACTTC | CASSQDLPGLAHYEQYF
TRBJ1-2 | 15 | - | TRBV9 | TRBD1 | TGTGCCAGCACCACTGACAGGGGTAGTAACTATGGCTACACCTTC | CASTTDRGSNYGYTF
TRBJ2-7 | 13 | - | TRBV5-1 | TRBD1 | TGCGCCAGCAGCGCGGACAGGTCCTACGCGCAGTACTTC | CASSADRSYAQYF
TRBJ2-1 | 17 | few | TRBV5-1 | TRBD2 | TGCGCCAGCAGCAGCCCTAGCGGGAGGGCCTGGAGCAATGAGCAGTTCTTC | CASSSPSGRAWSNEQFF